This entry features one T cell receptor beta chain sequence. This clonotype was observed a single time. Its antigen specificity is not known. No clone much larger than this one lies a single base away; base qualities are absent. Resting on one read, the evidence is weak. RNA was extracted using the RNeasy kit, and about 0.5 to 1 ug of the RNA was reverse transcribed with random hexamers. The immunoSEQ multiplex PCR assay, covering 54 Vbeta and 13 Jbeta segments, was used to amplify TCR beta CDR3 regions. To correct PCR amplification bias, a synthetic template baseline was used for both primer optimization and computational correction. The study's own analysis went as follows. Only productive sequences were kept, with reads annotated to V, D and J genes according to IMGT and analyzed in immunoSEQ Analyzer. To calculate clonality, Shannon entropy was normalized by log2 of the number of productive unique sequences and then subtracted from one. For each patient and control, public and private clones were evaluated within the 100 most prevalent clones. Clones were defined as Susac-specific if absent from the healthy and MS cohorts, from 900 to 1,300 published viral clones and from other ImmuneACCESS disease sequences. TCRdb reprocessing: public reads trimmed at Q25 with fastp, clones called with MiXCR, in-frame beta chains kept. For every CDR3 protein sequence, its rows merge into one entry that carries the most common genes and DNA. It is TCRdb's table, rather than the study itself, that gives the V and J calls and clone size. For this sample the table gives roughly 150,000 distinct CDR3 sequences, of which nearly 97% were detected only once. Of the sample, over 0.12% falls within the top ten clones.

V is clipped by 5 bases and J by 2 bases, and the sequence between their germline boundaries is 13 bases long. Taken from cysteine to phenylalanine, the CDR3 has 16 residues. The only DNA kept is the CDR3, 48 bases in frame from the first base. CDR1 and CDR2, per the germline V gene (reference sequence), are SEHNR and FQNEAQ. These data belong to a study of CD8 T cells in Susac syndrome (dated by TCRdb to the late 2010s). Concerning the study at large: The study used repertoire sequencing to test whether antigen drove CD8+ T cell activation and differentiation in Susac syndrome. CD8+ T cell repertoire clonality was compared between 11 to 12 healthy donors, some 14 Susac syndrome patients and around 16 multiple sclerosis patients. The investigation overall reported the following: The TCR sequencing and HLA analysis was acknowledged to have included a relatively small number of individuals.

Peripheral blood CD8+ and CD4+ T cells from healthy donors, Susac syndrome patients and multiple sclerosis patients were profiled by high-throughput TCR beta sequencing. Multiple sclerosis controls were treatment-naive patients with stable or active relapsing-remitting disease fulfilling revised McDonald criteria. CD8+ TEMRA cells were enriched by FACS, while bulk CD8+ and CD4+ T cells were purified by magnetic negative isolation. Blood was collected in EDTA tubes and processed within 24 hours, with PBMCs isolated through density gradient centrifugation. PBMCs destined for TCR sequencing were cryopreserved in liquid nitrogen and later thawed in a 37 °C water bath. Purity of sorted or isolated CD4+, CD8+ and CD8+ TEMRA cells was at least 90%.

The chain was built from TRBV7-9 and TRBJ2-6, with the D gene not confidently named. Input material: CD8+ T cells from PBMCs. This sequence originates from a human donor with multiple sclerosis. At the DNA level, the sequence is TGTGCCAGCAGCCCCGCCCAGGCAGCTGGGGCCAACGTCCTGACTTTC. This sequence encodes CASSPAQAAGANVLTF.